The 30 T cell receptor beta chains listed next were all sequenced from one sample in a study of siplizumab effects on memory and regulatory T cells. Sequencing was performed with immunoSEQ multiplex PCR; in TCRdb, only in-frame clones are kept and a portion is missing. The profile shows more than 95,000 clones, 93% of them singletons. Specimen: Tregs sorted from blood. Source of these receptors: a human donor in good health.

V usage is TRBV7-9 and J usage is TRBJ2-3; D is unclear. Trimming shortened V by 0 bases and J by 6 bases, and 7 bases separated the two germline ends. CDR3 length equals 13 residues. From germline, CDR1 is SEHNR and CDR2 FQNEAQ (reference sequence). The DNA for the CDR3 is TGTGCCAGCAGCTTAGCGAATTGGGATACGCAGTATTTT. It encodes CASSLANWDTQYF.

The V gene is TRBV2, the J gene TRBJ1-3; 8 bases map to TRBD1. The CDR3 loop spans 17 amino acids. V was pared by 6 bases and J by 5 bases, with 15 bases of the junction left unmatched. Germline assignment: CDR1 SNHLY and CDR2 FYNNEI. The CDR3 region has the DNA TGTGCCAGCAGGATAGACGGGACAGGCAGTAACCGAAACACCATATATTTT. It yields the protein CASRIDGTGSNRNTIYF.

Here the CDR3 reads CASTTTVLSGANVLTF. DNA for the CDR3: TGTGCCAGCACTACGACCGTATTATCTGGGGCCAACGTCCTGACTTTC. The genes are TRBV11-2 and TRBJ2-6, with no clear D. This CDR3 comprises 16 residues. Trimming shortened V by 7 bases and J by 1 base, and 14 bases separated the two germline ends. The germline V gene has CDR1 SGHAT and CDR2 FQNNGV.

The rearrangement uses TRBV30 and TRBJ2-7, with 8 bases fitting TRBD1. This CDR3 contains 13 residues. The V and J ends lost 6 bases and 4 bases, in that order; junction bases with no gene match: 8. Germline V CDR1 and CDR2: GTSNPN, SVGIG (reference sequence). CDR3 coding DNA: TGTGCCTGCCAGGGACAGGAACTGTACGAGCAGTACTTC. Translated: CACQGQELYEQYF.

V gene TRBV19 combines with J gene TRBJ2-1; 7 nucleotides match TRBD2. The CDR3 totals 18 residues. Germline assignment: CDR1 LNHDA and CDR2 SQIVND (reference sequence). With V trimmed by 3 bases and J by 7 bases, 18 bases remained unmatched. The CDR3 DNA reads TGTGCCAGTAGTATCTCACCCTACCGGGGGGAGCCAGGGAATGAGCAGTTCTTC. It yields the protein CASSISPYRGEPGNEQFF.

The chain links TRBV20-1 to TRBJ2-1; 9 bases map to TRBD1. V lost 5 bases to trimming and J lost 8 bases; unmatched junction nucleotides: 1. CDR1 DFQATT and CDR2 SNEGSKA come from the germline V gene (reference sequence). The CDR3 loop spans 11 amino acids. The CDR3 coding sequence is TGCAGTGCTGGACAGGGGCATGAGCAGTTCTTC. It codes for CSAGQGHEQFF.

CDR3 protein: CASSPRSPGNTIYF. The CDR3 DNA reads as TGTGCCAGCAGCCCCCGATCCCCGGGAAACACCATATATTTT. The chain combines TRBV9 with TRBJ1-3; unclear D gene. The CDR3 extends over 14 amino acids. Per germline, CDR1 SGDLS and CDR2 YYNGEE. Trimming took 4 bases from V and 4 from J, leaving 12 bases between them.

This clone was counted once. J is TRBJ2-7 and V is TRBV20-1; D remains ambiguous. V lost 6 bases and J lost 3, with 9 bases in between. This CDR3 is 11 amino acids long. Germline CDR1 and CDR2: DFQATT and SNEGSKA (reference sequence). The CDR3 reads CSASVIYEQYF. CDR3 bases: TGCAGTGCGAGCGTTATCTACGAGCAGTACTTC.

The chain employs TRBV18 and TRBJ2-1; D remains ambiguous. The CDR3 runs to 14 residues. Between the trimmed V and J ends, which lost 3 bases and 6 bases, there was a span of 12 bases. CDR1 is KGHSH, CDR2 LQKENI, per germline. Written as DNA, the CDR3 is TGTGCCAGCTCACCCCCCTCAAAGGGCAATGAGCAGTTCTTC. Translating gives CASSPPSKGNEQFF.

This clone appeared once. This chain joins TRBV5-1 and TRBJ1-3, with D hard to call. The CDR3 is 17 residues long. The germline gives CDR1 SGHRS, CDR2 YFSETQ. Trimming took 0 bases from V and 4 from J, leaving 17 bases between them. The CDR3 coding sequence is TGCGCCAGCAGCTTGGGCCAGTTGGCGTCCTACGGAAACACCATATATTTT. Translated: CASSLGQLASYGNTIYF.

This chain links TRBV7-3 with TRBJ2-2; D may be TRBD2 (5 bases). CDR1 is SGHTA, CDR2 FQGTGA, per germline. CDR3 length equals 15 residues. V lost 5 bases to trimming and J lost 5 bases, with 15 bases between them. CDR3 in DNA: TGTGCCAGCAGCCTTAACGGGGTCCGGACCGGGGAGCTGTTTTTT. This encodes CASSLNGVRTGELFF. Variable domain in full (rest from reference TRBV7-3 and TRBJ2-2): GAGVSQTPSNKVTEKGKYVELRCDPISGHTALYWYRQSLGQGPEFLIYFQGTGAADDSGLPNDRFFAVRPEGSVSTLKIQRTERGDSAVYLCASSLNGVRTGELFFGEGSRLTVL.

As concerns this clone: A junction boundary mismatches the germline segment, possibly from a read error. This rearrangement joins TRBV18 to TRBJ2-7; D may correspond to TRBD1 or TRBD2 (5 bases each). CDR1 and CDR2 from the germline V gene are KGHSH and LQKENI. This CDR3 is 13 amino acids long. CDR3 loop: CASSPGAPYEQHF. The CDR3 nucleotides read TGTGCCAGCTCACCCGGGGCACCTTACGAGCAGCACTTC.

This clone was found once. This rearrangement joins TRBV19 to TRBJ2-7, with D unclear. This CDR3 is 13 amino acids long. Trimming removed 4 bases from V and 0 bases from J, with 7 bases in between. The germline V gene encodes CDR1 LNHDA and CDR2 SQIVND (reference sequence). DNA of the CDR3: TGTGCCAGTAGTAGGCGGAACTCCTACGAGCAGTACTTC. Its translation is CASSRRNSYEQYF.

The genes are TRBV6-5 and TRBJ1-2; TRBD1 aligns across 10 bases. This CDR3 has 16 amino acids. Per the germline V gene, CDR1 is MNHEY and CDR2 is SVGAGI. The ends lost 2 bases at V and 8 bases at J; junction bases unmatched: 11. The CDR3 reads CASSYGFLGQGSGYTF. The CDR3 nucleotides are TGTGCCAGCAGTTACGGGTTTCTGGGACAGGGGTCGGGCTACACCTTC.

V is TRBV7-2 and J is TRBJ2-7; 7 nucleotides line up with TRBD2. There are 14 residues in the CDR3. CDR1 is SGHTA, CDR2 FQGNSA, per germline. The V segment lost 0 bases and the J segment 4 bases; nucleotides outside the gene matches: 3. DNA of the CDR3: TGTGCCAGCAGCTTAGCCGGGACTAAGTACGAGCAGTACTTC. Its protein is CASSLAGTKYEQYF. Based on the CDR3 plus reference TRBV7-2 and TRBJ2-7, the full variable domain is GAGVSQSPSNKVTEKGKDVELRCDPISGHTALYWYRQSLGQGLEFLIYFQGNSAPDKSGLPSDRFSAERTGGSVSTLTIQRTQQEDSAVYLCASSLAGTKYEQYFGPGTRLTVT.

This chain links TRBV5-1 with TRBJ2-1; the D gene is possibly TRBD1 (5 bases). This CDR3 has 13 residues. V lost 6 bases and J lost 0, with 7 bases in between. Per germline, CDR1 SGHRS and CDR2 YFSETQ. The CDR3 is CASTGFSYNEQFF. In DNA, the CDR3 is TGCGCCAGCACAGGGTTCTCCTACAATGAGCAGTTCTTC.

The rearrangement links TRBV19 to TRBJ2-1, with 9 bases matching TRBD1. The germline V gene encodes CDR1 LNHDA and CDR2 SQIVND (reference sequence). Trimming at V came to 5 bases and at J to 3 bases, leaving 5 bases not matched to a gene. This CDR3 region has 15 residues. The CDR3 DNA reads as TGTGCCAGTAGTGCCGCGGGACAGGGCTACAATGAGCAGTTCTTC. This translates into CASSAAGQGYNEQFF.

The V call is TRBV9, the J call TRBJ2-3; D is ambiguous. Per germline, CDR1 SGDLS and CDR2 YYNGEE. V was shortened by 3 bases and J by 0 bases, with 11 bases between the two germline ends. This CDR3 has 15 amino acids. As DNA, the CDR3 is TGTGCCAGCAGCGCCCGGGCCCGTAGCACAGATACGCAGTATTTT. Amino acids: CASSARARSTDTQYF.

This chain connects TRBV7-9 to TRBJ1-1; D is unclear. Germline-derived CDR1 and CDR2 are SEHNR and FQNEAQ (reference sequence). The CDR3 contains 15 residues. Trimming left V 0 bases short and J 6 bases short, with 14 bases between. CDR3 protein: CASSLAGGMVSEAFF. CDR3 bases: TGTGCCAGCAGCTTAGCAGGAGGGATGGTATCTGAAGCTTTCTTT.

This chain joins TRBV5-1 and TRBJ2-6, with D hard to call. This CDR3 spans 14 amino acids. The V end lost 4 bases, the J end lost 0 bases, and 5 bases lay between the germline ends. Germline CDR1 and CDR2: SGHRS and YFSETQ. The CDR3 spells CASSRTSGANVLTF. CDR3 sequence (DNA): TGCGCCAGCAGCCGTACCTCTGGGGCCAACGTCCTGACTTTC.

The chain has TRBV19 and TRBJ1-1; D gene ambiguous. Looked up from germline, CDR1 is LNHDA and CDR2 is SQIVND (reference sequence). The CDR3 contains 9 residues. V gave up 11 bases and J gave up 4 bases, with 5 bases separating them. The CDR3 here is CAVGTEAFF. The CDR3, as DNA: TGTGCCGTGGGCACTGAAGCTTTCTTT.

This clone has only one observation. V gene TRBV30 combines with J gene TRBJ2-1, with TRBD2 matching over 8 bases. V shed 3 bases and J 9 bases; nucleotides not matched to a gene: 19. Germline CDR1 and CDR2: GTSNPN and SVGIG (reference sequence). The CDR3 runs 17 residues. The chain's CDR3 is CAWRRKSGSVVSSEQFF. DNA for the CDR3: TGTGCCTGGAGAAGAAAAAGCGGGAGCGTCGTTTCGAGTGAGCAGTTCTTC.

The chain uses TRBV11-3 and TRBJ2-5; D is uncertain. The V gene lost 5 bases and the J gene lost 2 bases, with 9 bases spanning the gap. CDR3 length equals 13 residues. Germline V CDR1 and CDR2: SGHNT, YENEEA. CDR3 sequence: CASSLSQQETQYF. The CDR3 region has the DNA TGTGCCAGCAGCCTCAGCCAGCAAGAGACCCAGTACTTC.

The J gene is TRBJ2-1, the V gene TRBV5-1; 9 positions agree with TRBD1. CDR1 is SGHRS, CDR2 YFSETQ, per germline. This CDR3 spans 14 amino acids. Trimming removed 4 bases from V and 9 bases from J; junction bases left unmatched: 8. The CDR3 DNA follows: TGCGCCAGCAGCGGAGAACAGGGGGCGTCTGAGCAGTTCTTC. Amino acids: CASSGEQGASEQFF.

This chain links TRBV9 with TRBJ2-1, with 9 bases identical to TRBD2. This CDR3 spans 16 amino acids. Looked up from germline, CDR1 is SGDLS and CDR2 is YYNGEE. J lost 8 bases, V lost 4 bases, and 13 bases had no gene match. The CDR3: CASSKRQGTSIYEQFF. CDR3 DNA: TGTGCCAGCAGCAAACGCCAGGGGACTAGCATCTATGAGCAGTTCTTC.

The V call is TRBV4-1, the J call TRBJ1-6, with no clear D. V lost 8 bases, J lost 3 bases, and 14 bases lay in between. Germline V gene sequence: CDR1 MGHRA, CDR2 YSYEKL. This CDR3 spans 15 amino acids. The CDR3 loop reads CASAISWNYNSPLHF. CDR3 nucleotides: TGCGCCAGCGCCATTTCCTGGAACTATAATTCACCCCTCCACTTT.

V is TRBV6-5 and J is TRBJ2-2; D might be TRBD1 (5 bases). V was cut by 6 bases and J by 5 bases, with 13 bases left in between. The CDR3 runs to 14 residues. From germline, CDR1 is MNHEY and CDR2 SVGAGI. The CDR3 reads CASSHGRETGELFF. In DNA, the CDR3 is TGTGCCAGCAGCCACGGCAGGGAAACCGGGGAGCTGTTTTTT.

V usage is TRBV6-5 and J usage is TRBJ1-1, with 8 bases matching TRBD1. Germline V gene sequence: CDR1 MNHEY, CDR2 SVGAGI. J was trimmed by 8 bases and V by 7 bases; bases with no gene match: 9. There are 13 residues in the CDR3. DNA for the CDR3: TGTGCCAGCACAAAACCGGGACAGGCGGAAGCTTTCTTT. This codes for CASTKPGQAEAFF.

CDR3 in amino acids: CASSLGTGVGNSPLHF. The CDR3 region has the DNA TGCGCCAGCAGCTTGGGGACAGGGGTAGGGAATTCACCCCTCCACTTT. The chain recombines TRBV5-1 with TRBJ1-6, with TRBD1 identical over 9 bases. V trimming: 0 bases; J trimming: 7 bases; junction bases outside the gene matches: 5. CDR1 SGHRS and CDR2 YFSETQ come from the germline V gene. The CDR3 totals 16 residues.

The chain carries TRBV6-5 and TRBJ1-2; maybe TRBD1 (6 bases). This CDR3 contains 13 residues. The V end lost 6 bases, the J end lost 4 bases, and 12 bases lay between the germline ends. From germline, CDR1 is MNHEY and CDR2 SVGAGI. CDR3 in amino acids: CASSIRGSYGYTF. CDR3 bases: TGTGCCAGCAGCATCAGGGGTAGCTATGGCTACACCTTC.